The subject of this entry is one T cell receptor beta chain. The sample originates from a study of blood T cell repertoires in COVID-19. As for the study in general: Samples came from the United States, Italy and Spain, spanning acute and convalescent COVID-19. The analysed material was cDNA or gDNA that came from T cells, B-cell-depleted T cells, or PBMCs.

This CDR3 has 16 residues. CDR1 and CDR2 (germline): MNHEY, SMNVEV (reference sequence). J was trimmed by 5 bases and V by 10 bases; bases with no gene match: 17. Original handling: Cell counts per sample came from amplifying reference gene primers. Libraries were prepared by immunoSEQ multiplex PCR; TCRdb keeps only in-frame clonotypes and omits some of them. V and J calls and clone size are those listed in that table; D and trimming were worked out from the DNA. This sample yields about 64,000 clones, of which 70% to 90% are seen a single time; more than 13% belongs to the top ten. The receptor was isolated from a man of 80 years or more with acute or convalescent COVID-19. The specimen was peripheral blood. The chain carries TRBV27 and TRBJ2-1; 7 nucleotides align to TRBD1. The CDR3 DNA reads TGTGCCACAAAGCCCCTATGGACAGGTCTTCACAATGAGCAGTTCTTC. Protein product: CATKPLWTGLHNEQFF.